Presented here are 28 T cell receptor beta chains from one specimen sequenced in a study of blood T cells in healthy people across ages. A sample-barcoded 5' primer and a J-beta primer mix were used in a second PCR of roughly 6 to 11 cycles. TCRdb processed the 5' RACE reads anew with MiXCR; each CDR3 protein has one entry. The profile shows 800,000 or so distinct CDR3 sequences, less than 80% of them singletons. Sequenced input: blood. Source of these receptors: a man younger than 45 in good health.

This chain connects TRBV15 to TRBJ2-4; a possible D gene is TRBD1 (6 bases). The CDR3 runs to 15 residues. The V gene's germline CDR1 is LNHNV and CDR2 YYDKDF (reference sequence). V was shortened by 6 bases and J by 1 base, with 13 bases between the two germline ends. The CDR3 sequence: CATSTGYKAKNIQYF. In DNA form, the CDR3 reads TGTGCCACCAGTACAGGGTATAAGGCCAAAAACATTCAGTACTTC.

As to this clonotype: One base away lies a much larger clone, so this may be a sequencing read error. The chain couples TRBV29-1 to TRBJ2-6, with D possibly being TRBD1 (5 bases). Trimming left V 8 bases short and J 13 bases short, with 15 bases between. CDR3 size: 11 residues. Per germline, CDR1 SQVTM and CDR2 ANQGSEA. The CDR3 DNA reads TGCAGCTCCAGGGCCTCAGGTGTCCTGACTTTC. The encoded protein is CSSRASGVLTF.

The chain uses TRBV29-1 and TRBJ1-1; D gene ambiguous. The V gene lost 5 bases and the J gene lost 1 base, with 11 bases spanning the gap. CDR3 length: 13 amino acids. Germline-derived CDR1 and CDR2 are SQVTM and ANQGSEA. DNA for the CDR3: TGCAGCGTTCGAGTGGCCGAGAACACTGAAGCTTTCTTT. Protein sequence: CSVRVAENTEAFF.

Of note for this clonotype: A much bigger clone sits one base away, suggesting this may be a read error. CDR3 sequence: CAGSLDGNEQFF. In DNA, the CDR3 is TGCGCCGGCAGCTTGGATGGGAATGAGCAGTTCTTC. The chain employs TRBV5-1 and TRBJ2-1, with D unclear. Germline assignment: CDR1 SGHRS and CDR2 YFSETQ. The CDR3 covers 12 residues.

The rearrangement uses TRBV7-8 and TRBJ2-3; 10 bases fit TRBD1. The CDR3 runs 14 residues. Trimming removed 3 bases from V and 5 bases from J; junction bases left unmatched: 2. Per the germline V gene, CDR1 is SGHVS and CDR2 is FQNEAQ. CDR3 bases: TGTGCCAGCAGCTTGGGGACAGGGGTAGATACGCAGTATTTT. Translation: CASSLGTGVDTQYF.

The chain recombines TRBV6-6 with TRBJ2-5; the D is unclear. V lost 5 bases, J lost 5 bases, and 12 bases lay in between. The CDR3 spans 13 residues. From germline, CDR1 is MNHNY and CDR2 SVGAGI (reference sequence). This CDR3 reads CASSPGVMETQYF. In DNA, the CDR3 is TGTGCCAGCAGTCCCGGAGTCATGGAGACCCAGTACTTC.

This chain links TRBV4-3 with TRBJ2-5; tentatively, D is TRBD1 (5 bases). Germline values: CDR1 LGHNA, CDR2 YSLEER. V gave up 0 bases and J gave up 3 bases, with 11 bases separating them. This CDR3 region has 15 residues. CDR3: CASSQDGSGKETQYF. The CDR3 DNA reads TGCGCCAGCAGCCAAGATGGTTCAGGGAAAGAGACCCAGTACTTC.

DNA for the CDR3: TGCAGTGCTAGAGATTTTAGGTCGTACTTTAGCACAGATACGCAGTATTTT. Its translation is CSARDFRSYFSTDTQYF. The V gene is TRBV20-1, the J gene TRBJ2-3; no clear D. Germline assignment: CDR1 DFQATT and CDR2 SNEGSKA (reference sequence). V lost 0 bases and J 0 bases, leaving 16 bases between the germline ends. The CDR3 is 17 amino acids.

The rearrangement joins TRBV3-1 to TRBJ2-7; possibly TRBD1 for D (6 bases). Germline CDR1 is LGHDT and CDR2 is YNNKEL (reference sequence). CDR3 size: 14 residues. V lost 5 bases to trimming and J lost 5 bases, with 16 bases between them. CDR3 nucleotides: TGTGCCAGCAGCAAAGGACAGCCCCCTCACGAGCAGTACTTC. Protein: CASSKGQPPHEQYF.

The chain carries TRBV9 and TRBJ2-7, with D unresolved. There are 15 residues in the CDR3. CDR1 and CDR2 from the germline V gene are SGDLS and YYNGEE. The V and J ends lost 0 bases and 0 bases respectively, with 10 bases between them. The CDR3 nucleotides read TGTGCCAGCAGCGTAGCTCCTACAAGCTCCTACGAGCAGTACTTC. Amino acids: CASSVAPTSSYEQYF.

This clonotype was found a few times. The chain couples TRBV20-1 to TRBJ2-1; D remains ambiguous. This CDR3 has 14 residues. The germline V gene encodes CDR1 DFQATT and CDR2 SNEGSKA (reference sequence). The ends were cut back, 2 bases at V and 3 bases at J, with 11 bases in the middle. CDR3 sequence reads: CSARYSANYNEQFF. As DNA, the CDR3 is TGCAGTGCTAGATACAGTGCCAACTACAATGAGCAGTTCTTC.

This chain joins TRBV28 and TRBJ1-5; D not certain. Trimming pared 3 bases from V and 2 bases from J, leaving 8 bases between. Germline-derived CDR1 and CDR2 are MDHEN and SYDVKM. The CDR3 extends over 14 amino acids. The CDR3 reads CASSLEGRNQPQHF. The DNA for the CDR3 is TGTGCCAGCAGTTTGGAGGGTCGCAATCAGCCCCAGCATTTT.

The rearrangement links TRBV6-5 to TRBJ2-7, with TRBD1 matching 9 bases. V shed 2 bases, J shed 6 bases, and the junction held 5 bases outside the gene matches. CDR3 length: 14 amino acids. Germline V lookup: CDR1 MNHEY, CDR2 SVGAGI. The CDR3 here is CASSYGTGTVEQYF. The DNA for the CDR3 is TGTGCCAGCAGTTACGGGACAGGGACAGTCGAGCAGTACTTC.

V gene TRBV2 combines with J gene TRBJ2-7, with 7 bases that match TRBD1. The CDR3 covers 13 residues. The junction had 6 bases not matched to a gene; V was cut back by 8 bases and J by 2 bases. Germline V gene sequence: CDR1 SNHLY, CDR2 FYNNEI. In DNA, the CDR3 is TGTGCCAGCCAGACAGGGCGGCCCTACGAGCAGTACTTC. Protein sequence: CASQTGRPYEQYF.

The rearrangement uses TRBV20-1 and TRBJ1-5, with D hard to call. Between the trimmed V and J ends, which lost 1 base and 5 bases, there was a span of 21 bases. Germline V gives CDR1 DFQATT, CDR2 SNEGSKA (reference sequence). This CDR3 is built from 17 residues. CDR3 sequence reads: CSARVLRQAASHQPQHF. CDR3 DNA: TGCAGTGCTAGAGTACTCCGTCAGGCGGCGTCACATCAGCCCCAGCATTTT.

The chain combines TRBV7-2 with TRBJ2-3; D ambiguous. V lost 3 bases and J lost 5, with 6 bases in between. The CDR3 extends over 12 amino acids. In germline, CDR1 is SGHTA, CDR2 FQGNSA. CDR3 region: CASSFSQDTQYF. As DNA, the CDR3 is TGTGCCAGCAGCTTCAGTCAAGATACGCAGTATTTT.

The chain is built from TRBV20-1 and TRBJ2-7; TRBD2 agrees at 7 bases. This CDR3 comprises 14 residues. Germline trimming cut 3 bases from V and 3 bases from J; bases unmatched to any gene: 8. Germline V gives CDR1 DFQATT, CDR2 SNEGSKA (reference sequence). The CDR3 nucleotides read TGCAGTGCTAGGGGGCGAGCGGGGCTCTACGAGCAGTACTTC. Its protein is CSARGRAGLYEQYF.

This clonotype was observed a few times. It may be a read error: a sequence one base away is much more abundant. The chain is built from TRBV10-3 and TRBJ2-7, with D unresolved. Germline CDR1 ENHRY, CDR2 SYGVKD. Between the trimmed V and J ends, which lost 5 bases and 0 bases, there was a span of 2 bases. The CDR3 is made up of 11 amino acids. The CDR3 DNA is TGTGCCATCAGTTACTCCTACGAGCAGTACTTC. Translating gives CAISYSYEQYF.

The CDR3 sequence: CASSLGPGEGETQYF. Written as DNA, the CDR3 is TGTGCCAGCAGCTTAGGGCCCGGGGAGGGAGAGACCCAGTACTTC. V gene TRBV7-2 combines with J gene TRBJ2-7; 7 nucleotides align to TRBD2. TRBJ2-5 explains the end of the DNA better; the J call may be wrong. The CDR3 loop spans 15 amino acids. Germline V gene data show CDR1 as SGHTA and CDR2 as FQGNSA.

The gene calls are TRBV4-1 and TRBJ2-2; the D is unclear. The germline CDR1 and CDR2 sequences are MGHRA and YSYEKL. This CDR3 is 13 amino acids long. V lost 0 bases and J lost 7, with 6 bases in between. In DNA, the CDR3 is TGCGCCAGCAGCCAAGATCCCGACGGGGAGCTGTTTTTT. Translating gives CASSQDPDGELFF.

The V call is TRBV20-1, the J call TRBJ2-5, with D maybe TRBD2 (6 bases). CDR1 and CDR2 from the germline V gene are DFQATT and SNEGSKA (reference sequence). The CDR3 extends over 16 amino acids. Between the trimmed V and J ends, which lost 0 bases and 5 bases, there was a span of 19 bases. CDR3 loop: CSARDPQGLRFETQYF. In DNA, the CDR3 is TGCAGTGCTAGAGATCCCCAGGGACTCCGATTTGAGACCCAGTACTTC.

This clonotype turned up a few times. The rearrangement links TRBV7-6 to TRBJ2-7; possibly TRBD1 or TRBD2 for D (6 bases each). This CDR3 comprises 12 residues. Germline V gives CDR1 SGHVS, CDR2 FNYEAQ. V gave up 5 bases and J gave up 5 bases, with 10 bases separating them. DNA for the CDR3: TGTGCCAGCAGCACAGGGAGGAACGAGCAGTACTTC. This codes for CASSTGRNEQYF.

This clonotype was detected a few times. CDR3 protein: CSVGGTGIEQYF. CDR3 in DNA: TGCAGCGTGGGGGGGACAGGGATCGAGCAGTACTTC. The gene calls are TRBV29-1 and TRBJ2-5, with 9 bases aligning to TRBD1. The J call may be in error: the DNA end matches TRBJ2-7 better. Germline CDR1 reads SQVTM; CDR2 reads ANQGSEA. The CDR3 sequence is 12 residues long.

Only one count was recorded for this clonotype. The chain couples TRBV6-5 to TRBJ2-2; 7 bases are shared with TRBD2. The CDR3 is made up of 16 amino acids. Germline assignment: CDR1 MNHEY and CDR2 SVGAGI. The V segment lost 6 bases and the J segment 3 bases; nucleotides outside the gene matches: 10. For the CDR3, the DNA is TGTGCCAGCAGGGGAGTGCGGGAGTCGGACACCGGGGAGCTGTTTTTT. Residues: CASRGVRESDTGELFF.

This clonotype appeared a few times. The V call is TRBV20-1, the J call TRBJ2-5, with D possibly being TRBD1 (5 bases). In germline, CDR1 is DFQATT, CDR2 SNEGSKA (reference sequence). V was shortened by 3 bases and J by 5 bases, with 22 bases between the two germline ends. The CDR3 is 16 amino acids. The CDR3 region has the DNA TGCAGTGCTAGTGATACACAGGACGGAGTCCGGGAGACCCAGTACTTC. Translating gives CSASDTQDGVRETQYF.

Only a few counts were recorded for this clonotype. The rearrangement uses TRBV7-2 and TRBJ2-1; D might be TRBD1 or TRBD2, each matching 6 bases. Germline CDR1 SGHTA, CDR2 FQGNSA. Trimming removed 3 bases from V and 7 bases from J, with 19 bases in between. This CDR3 is 16 amino acids long. CDR3 in amino acids: CASSFRQRGAGNEQFF. DNA of the CDR3: TGTGCCAGCAGCTTCCGCCAAAGGGGGGCCGGGAATGAGCAGTTCTTC.

The genes are TRBV7-2 and TRBJ2-5, with D tentatively TRBD2 (5 bases). The germline V and J ends were trimmed by 5 bases and 4 bases, with 23 bases remaining between them. The germline CDR1 and CDR2 sequences are SGHTA and FQGNSA. The CDR3 is 17 amino acids. CDR3 sequence (DNA): TGTGCCAGCAGCCTTAACCCCGGCGGGCTTGGAGGAGAGACCCAGTACTTC. This codes for CASSLNPGGLGGETQYF.

This sequence joins TRBV12-3 or TRBV12-4 and TRBJ2-5, with 11 bases identical to TRBD1. J was trimmed by 2 bases and V by 7 bases; bases with no gene match: 3. This CDR3 has 14 amino acids. In DNA form, the CDR3 reads TGTGCCAGCACCCGGGACAGGGGGCAAGAGACCCAGTACTTC. Amino acid sequence: CASTRDRGQETQYF.